This T cell receptor (beta chain) was retrieved from a study of Ad26.COV2.S vaccination and SARS-CoV-2 variants. Method: immunoSEQ multiplex PCR; TCRdb's copy keeps in-frame clones and lacks some. The top ten hold about 1.7% of the sample, which has more than 400,000 clones, about 90% seen once. Regarding treatment: 19 received Ad26.COV2.S at low or high dose, single or two shots; roughly 5 received placebo; per-sample allocation not given. On day 63 after the first injection, vaccine and placebo recipients gave samples. Germline CDR1 and CDR2: MNHEY and SVGAGI. The CDR3 is made up of 13 amino acids. Trimming removed 10 bases from V and 1 base from J, with 14 bases in between.

This sequence originates from a person between 18 and 59 years old who received the Ad26.COV2.S COVID-19 vaccine or a placebo. The rearrangement links TRBV6-5 to TRBJ2-7, with TRBD1 as a possible D gene (6 bases). Material: peripheral blood, obtained in a trial of Ad26.COV2.S vaccine versus placebo. CDR3 sequence (DNA): TGTGCCATTTCGAGGGGACAATCCTACGAGCAGTACTTC. This codes for CAISRGQSYEQYF.